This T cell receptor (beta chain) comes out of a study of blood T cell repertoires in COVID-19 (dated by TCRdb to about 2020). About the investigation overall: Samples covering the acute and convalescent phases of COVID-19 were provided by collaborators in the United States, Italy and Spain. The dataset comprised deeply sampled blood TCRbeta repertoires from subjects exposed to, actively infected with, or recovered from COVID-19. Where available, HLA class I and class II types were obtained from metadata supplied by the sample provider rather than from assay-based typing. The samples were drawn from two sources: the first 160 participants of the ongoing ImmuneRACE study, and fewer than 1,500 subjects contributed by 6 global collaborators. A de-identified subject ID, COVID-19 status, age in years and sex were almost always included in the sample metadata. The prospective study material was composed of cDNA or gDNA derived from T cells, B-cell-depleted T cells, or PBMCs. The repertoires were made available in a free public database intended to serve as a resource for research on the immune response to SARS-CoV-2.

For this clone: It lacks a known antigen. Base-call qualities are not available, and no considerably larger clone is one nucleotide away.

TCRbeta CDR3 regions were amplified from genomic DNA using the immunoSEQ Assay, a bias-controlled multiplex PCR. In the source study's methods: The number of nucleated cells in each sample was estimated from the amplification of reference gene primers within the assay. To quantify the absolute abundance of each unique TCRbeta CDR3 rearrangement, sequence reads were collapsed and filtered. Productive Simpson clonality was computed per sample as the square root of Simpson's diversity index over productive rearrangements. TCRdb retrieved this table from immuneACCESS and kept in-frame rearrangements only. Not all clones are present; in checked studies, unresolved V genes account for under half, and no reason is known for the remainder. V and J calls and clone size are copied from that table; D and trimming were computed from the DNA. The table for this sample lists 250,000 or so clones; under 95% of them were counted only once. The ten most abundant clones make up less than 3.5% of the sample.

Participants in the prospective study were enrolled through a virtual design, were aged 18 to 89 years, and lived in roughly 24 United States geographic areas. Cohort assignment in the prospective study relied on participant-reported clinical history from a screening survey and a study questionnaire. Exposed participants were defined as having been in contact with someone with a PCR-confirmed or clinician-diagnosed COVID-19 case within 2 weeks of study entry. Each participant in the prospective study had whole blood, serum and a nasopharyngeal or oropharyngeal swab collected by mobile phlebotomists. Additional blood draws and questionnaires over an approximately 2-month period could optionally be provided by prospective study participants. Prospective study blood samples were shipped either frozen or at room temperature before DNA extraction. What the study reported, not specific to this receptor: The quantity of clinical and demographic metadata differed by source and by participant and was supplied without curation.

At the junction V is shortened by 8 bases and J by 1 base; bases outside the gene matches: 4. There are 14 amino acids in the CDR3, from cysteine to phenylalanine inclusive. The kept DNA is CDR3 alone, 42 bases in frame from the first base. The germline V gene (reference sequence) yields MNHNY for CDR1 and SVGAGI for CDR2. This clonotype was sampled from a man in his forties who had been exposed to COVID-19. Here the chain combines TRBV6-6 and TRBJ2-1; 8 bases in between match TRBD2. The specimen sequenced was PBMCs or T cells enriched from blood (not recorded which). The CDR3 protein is CASQLAESYNEQFF. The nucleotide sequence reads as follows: TGTGCCAGCCAACTAGCGGAGTCCTACAATGAGCAGTTCTTC.